The TCR beta chain under discussion was sequenced for a study of cytomegalovirus exposure and HLA in healthy donors. The CDR3 is made up of 14 amino acids. The germline CDR1 and CDR2 sequences are MNHEY and SMNVEV (reference sequence). With 6 bases removed from V and 4 bases from J, the gap between germline ends came to 12 bases. The study ran its PCR with 60 Vbeta and 13 Jbeta primers. Assay: immunoSEQ multiplex PCR; the TCRdb copy retains only in-frame clones and omits some. The sample has approximately 140,000 clones, roughly 80% seen once. The sequence came from a man aged 35 to 55 in good health and CMV-seropositive. V usage is TRBV27 and J usage is TRBJ2-2, with D possibly being TRBD2 (5 bases). The sequenced material came from PBMCs. The CDR3 sequence is CASSPRRGTGELFF. In DNA, the CDR3 is TGTGCCAGCAGCCCCCGACGGGGCACCGGGGAGCTGTTTTTT.